This note documents a single T cell receptor (beta chain) sequence. The antigen is unknown. The data originate from a study of cytomegalovirus exposure and HLA in healthy donors. Study-level findings and limits: More clonal expansion characterized HLA-associated TCR beta chains than equally common others in a later analysis. Confirmation was obtained in vitro that a few CMV-associated chains are specific for CMV antigens.

PCR primers comprised 60 Vbeta and 13 Jbeta primers. Method: immunoSEQ multiplex PCR; TCRdb's copy keeps in-frame clones and lacks some. The listing records approximately 200,000 clones. The sequenced sample was PBMCs. This clonotype was obtained from a boy between 10 and 17 years old in good health and CMV-seronegative.

CDR3 protein: CASSFRYTGWGSEQYF. CDR3 bases: TGTGCCAGCAGCTTTCGGTATACAGGGTGGGGCTCCGAGCAGTACTTC. The V and J genes are TRBV5-4 and TRBJ2-7; TRBD1 might be the D (6 bases). The CDR3 totals 16 residues. Germline CDR1 SGHNT, CDR2 YYREEE (reference sequence). V was shortened by 2 bases and J by 6 bases, with 21 bases between the two germline ends. The full variable domain, completed using reference TRBV5-4 and TRBJ2-7, is ETGVTQSPTHLIKTRGQQVTLRCSSQSGHNTVSWYQQALGQGPQFIFQYYREEENGRGNFPPRFSGLQFPNYSSELNVNALELDDSALYLCASSFRYTGWGSEQYFGPGTRLTVT.